The sequence of this TCR beta chain was determined in a study of blood T cell repertoires in COVID-19. Whole-study context: Acute and convalescent COVID-19 samples came from the United States, Italy and Spain. PBMCs, B-cell-depleted T cells, or T cells were the source of the cDNA or gDNA that made up the material.

This clone was observed a few times. As originally analysed: Estimation of nucleated cell counts was performed using reference gene primer amplification. Produced via immunoSEQ multiplex PCR; TCRdb's table is partial and in-frame only. The DNA was the basis for D and trimming; V, J and clone size are from that table. The sample has 250,000 or so clones; around 83% are singletons. V gave up 3 bases and J gave up 4 bases; unmatched junction bases: 6. CDR3 length: 14 residues. The germline CDR1 and CDR2 sequences are SGDLS and YYNGEE. J is TRBJ1-2 and V is TRBV9, with TRBD1 matching over 7 bases. The sample consisted of peripheral blood. This TCR came from a man in his forties or fifties who had recovered from COVID-19. CDR3 residues: CASSATGVGYGYTF. The CDR3 DNA reads as TGTGCCAGCAGCGCAACAGGGGTTGGCTATGGCTACACCTTC.